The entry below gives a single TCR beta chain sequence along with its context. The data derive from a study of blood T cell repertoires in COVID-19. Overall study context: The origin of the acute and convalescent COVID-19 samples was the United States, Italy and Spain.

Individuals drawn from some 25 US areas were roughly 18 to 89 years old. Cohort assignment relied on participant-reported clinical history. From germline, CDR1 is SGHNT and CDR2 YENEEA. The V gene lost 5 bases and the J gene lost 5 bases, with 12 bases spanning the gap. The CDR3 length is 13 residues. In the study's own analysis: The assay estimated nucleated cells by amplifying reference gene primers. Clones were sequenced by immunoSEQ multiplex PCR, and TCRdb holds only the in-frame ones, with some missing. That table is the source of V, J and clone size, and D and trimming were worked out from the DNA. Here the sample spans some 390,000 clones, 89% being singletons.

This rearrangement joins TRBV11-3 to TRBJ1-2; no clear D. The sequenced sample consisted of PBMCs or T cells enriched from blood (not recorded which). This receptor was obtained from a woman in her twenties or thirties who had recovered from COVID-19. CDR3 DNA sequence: TGTGCCAGCAGCAAGGACGGGAGATATGGCTACACCTTC. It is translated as CASSKDGRYGYTF.